Below, 28 T cell receptor beta chains from the same sample are listed, as sequenced in a study of response to subunit inactivated influenza vaccine. TCRdb fed the RT-PCR reads into MiXCR, producing one record per CDR3 protein. The sample shows 530,000 or so distinct CDR3 sequences, about an eighth of them seen only once. The sample consisted of PBMCs from blood, taken on the day of vaccination. These receptors originate from a man aged 50 to 59 who received an inactivated influenza vaccine.

This clonotype was detected only a few times. The CDR3 reads CASSDWGQGAFNEQFF. The CDR3 nucleotides read TGTGCCAGCAGTGACTGGGGACAGGGGGCGTTCAATGAGCAGTTCTTC. The chain recombines TRBV6-4 with TRBJ2-1; 12 nucleotides align to TRBD1. V was pared by 1 base and J by 6 bases, with 4 bases of the junction left unmatched. Germline CDR1 reads MRHNA; CDR2 reads SNTAGT. The CDR3 is made up of 16 amino acids.

CDR3 DNA: TGTGCCAGCAGCGAGGTAGGGGGACATGCCTATGGCTACACCTTC. Its translation: CASSEVGGHAYGYTF. The V call is TRBV5-5, the J call TRBJ1-2, with D maybe TRBD1 (6 bases). Trimming stripped 4 bases from V and 4 bases from J, with 17 bases between. CDR3 size: 15 residues. The germline gives CDR1 SGHKS, CDR2 YYEKEE (reference sequence).

This clonotype has more than one count but fewer than ten. This chain uses TRBV25-1 with TRBJ2-7; no firm D call. Trimming removed 1 base at V and 0 bases at J, with 13 bases between. The CDR3 consists of 16 residues. The germline V gene has CDR1 MGHDK and CDR2 SYGVNS. The CDR3 reads CASSELDGASSYEQYF. The CDR3 bases are TGTGCCAGCAGTGAATTGGACGGCGCGAGCTCCTACGAGCAGTACTTC.

This clonotype was counted many times. The rearrangement joins TRBV5-1 to TRBJ2-3, with no clear D. CDR1 and CDR2 from the germline V gene are SGHRS and YFSETQ. Trimming stripped 4 bases from V and 6 bases from J, with 12 bases between. The CDR3 covers 13 residues. CDR3 bases: TGCGCCAGCAGCCCCGCGAGATCGGATACGCAGTATTTT. Amino acid sequence: CASSPARSDTQYF. Full variable domain (rest looked up from reference TRBV5-1 and TRBJ2-3): KAGVTQTPRYLIKTRGQQVTLSCSPISGHRSVSWYQQTPGQGLQFLFEYFSETQRNKGNFPGRFSGRQFSNSRSEMNVSTLELGDSALYLCASSPARSDTQYFGPGTRLTVL.

This clonotype came up a few times. The chain couples TRBV5-1 to TRBJ2-5, with 7 bases matching TRBD1. The germline V gene has CDR1 SGHRS and CDR2 YFSETQ. The CDR3 spans 16 residues. J gave up 2 bases and V 5 bases, and 12 bases lay outside the gene matches. This CDR3 reads CASRRAVGGQQETQYF. CDR3 nucleotide sequence: TGCGCCAGCAGAAGGGCCGTAGGGGGCCAACAAGAGACCCAGTACTTC.

The chain couples TRBV12-3 or TRBV12-4 to TRBJ2-2; TRBD1 is a possible D gene (5 bases). V lost 7 bases and J 6 bases, leaving 12 bases between the germline ends. This CDR3 region has 13 residues. CDR3 region: CASNPRVAGELFF. CDR3 in DNA: TGTGCCAGCAACCCCAGGGTTGCCGGGGAGCTGTTTTTT.

Ten or more counts support this clonotype. The CDR3 coding sequence is TGCAGTGCTAGAGACCGGGACAGGGTCTACGAGCAGTACTTC. Its protein is CSARDRDRVYEQYF. The chain links TRBV20-1 to TRBJ2-7; 9 bases match TRBD1. The V and J ends lost 0 bases and 3 bases, in that order; junction bases with no gene match: 3. This CDR3 has 14 amino acids. The germline V gene encodes CDR1 DFQATT and CDR2 SNEGSKA (reference sequence).

This clonotype was counted only a few times. This chain links TRBV7-2 with TRBJ2-3; D unclear. The CDR3 has 12 residues. Germline assignment: CDR1 SGHTA and CDR2 FQGNSA. Trimming took 0 bases from V and 14 from J, leaving 12 bases between them. CDR3 in amino acids: CASSLADTARYF. Here the CDR3 DNA reads TGTGCCAGCAGCTTAGCTGATACGGCGCGGTATTTT.

V gene TRBV29-1 combines with J gene TRBJ2-2, with 12 bases that match TRBD2. CDR1 and CDR2 (germline): SQVTM, ANQGSEA. The length of the CDR3 is 14 residues. V trimming: 6 bases; J trimming: 6 bases; junction bases outside the gene matches: 5. As DNA, the CDR3 is TGCAGCGTCCGACTAGCGGGAGCTTCCGGGGAGCTGTTTTTT. This translates into CSVRLAGASGELFF.

This clonotype was seen only a few times. The CDR3 is CASSLVPSGKSEQYF. The DNA of the CDR3 is TGTGCCAGCAGCTTGGTTCCTAGCGGGAAAAGCGAGCAGTACTTC. The V call is TRBV5-5, the J call TRBJ2-7; TRBD2 matches 9 bases. J gave up 6 bases and V 0 bases, and 7 bases lay outside the gene matches. Germline CDR1 reads SGHKS; CDR2 reads YYEKEE (reference sequence). This CDR3 spans 15 amino acids.

The V gene is TRBV18, the J gene TRBJ1-5; D is ambiguous. V was trimmed by 2 bases and J by 4 bases, leaving 6 bases between them. CDR3 length: 13 residues. Germline V lookup: CDR1 KGHSH, CDR2 LQKENI. The CDR3 spells CASSPAGNQPQHF. CDR3 bases: TGTGCCAGCTCACCAGCGGGGAATCAGCCCCAGCATTTT.

The chain employs TRBV5-1 and TRBJ2-1; 8 bases fit TRBD2. Germline loops: CDR1 SGHRS, CDR2 YFSETQ. J lost 4 bases, V lost 4 bases, and 10 bases had no gene match. This CDR3 contains 16 residues. CDR3 sequence: CASSGGAGEGYNEQFF. The CDR3 nucleotides are TGCGCCAGCAGCGGGGGAGCGGGAGAGGGTTACAATGAGCAGTTCTTC.

This clonotype was seen only a few times. The J gene is TRBJ2-5, the V gene TRBV5-1; D possibly matches TRBD1 or TRBD2 (5 bases each). The CDR3 totals 16 residues. V was pared by 4 bases and J by 2 bases, with 18 bases between. Germline CDR1 reads SGHRS; CDR2 reads YFSETQ. For the CDR3, the DNA is TGCGCCAGCAGCGGGACCCCGGGGCTCAAGCAAGAGACCCAGTACTTC. It codes for CASSGTPGLKQETQYF.

This chain connects TRBV20-1 to TRBJ2-5; 11 nucleotides agree with TRBD2. Germline lookup yields CDR1 DFQATT and CDR2 SNEGSKA (reference sequence). V dropped 4 bases and J dropped 2; count of bases not matched to a gene: 3. This CDR3 is built from 14 residues. Here the CDR3 DNA reads TGCAGTGCTACGGGACTAGCGGCTCAAGAGACCCAGTACTTC. This gives the protein CSATGLAAQETQYF.

This clonotype was seen only a few times. The gene calls are TRBV5-1 and TRBJ2-7, with 14 bases that match TRBD2. V shed 3 bases, J shed 3 bases, and the junction held 5 bases outside the gene matches. The CDR3 totals 16 residues. Germline CDR1 is SGHRS and CDR2 is YFSETQ. This CDR3 reads CASSSGTSGSGYEQYF. DNA for the CDR3: TGCGCCAGCAGCTCCGGGACTAGCGGGAGCGGCTACGAGCAGTACTTC.

This clonotype showed up just a few times. This sequence joins TRBV6-1 and TRBJ2-1, with D unresolved. The CDR3 is 15 residues long. Germline V gene sequence: CDR1 MNHNS, CDR2 SASEGT. The V and J ends lost 6 bases and 3 bases respectively, with 15 bases between them. CDR3 coding DNA: TGTGCCAGCAGGGGCGTTAAGGGATACTACAATGAGCAGTTCTTC. This codes for CASRGVKGYYNEQFF.

The V gene is TRBV10-3, the J gene TRBJ2-3; 8 bases align to TRBD2. This CDR3 region has 16 residues. Trimming took 7 bases from V and 5 from J; bases not matched to a gene: 14. From germline, CDR1 is ENHRY and CDR2 SYGVKD. The CDR3 bases are TGTGCCATCACTCGGTCGCGGGGGGATGTGGGAGATACGCAGTATTTT. This translates into CAITRSRGDVGDTQYF.

The V and J genes are TRBV2 and TRBJ1-4; D is possibly TRBD1 (6 bases). V lost 7 bases, J lost 3 bases, and 15 bases lay in between. This CDR3 region has 15 residues. CDR1 is SNHLY, CDR2 FYNNEI, per germline. This chain's CDR3 is CASKTPGQANEKLFF. In nucleotides, the CDR3 is TGTGCCAGCAAAACACCGGGACAAGCTAATGAAAAACTGTTTTTT.

The V gene is TRBV20-1, the J gene TRBJ2-4; the D gene is possibly TRBD2 (6 bases). Deletions cut 3 bases from V and 3 bases from J, with 9 bases between. Per the germline V gene, CDR1 is DFQATT and CDR2 is SNEGSKA (reference sequence). There are 13 residues in the CDR3. The CDR3 nucleotides read TGCAGTGCTAGTGAGGGAGGCAAAAACATTCAGTACTTC. It is translated as CSASEGGKNIQYF.

This chain uses TRBV7-2 with TRBJ2-7, with D unclear. The CDR3 is 14 residues long. V was pared by 2 bases and J by 1 base, with 9 bases between. From germline, CDR1 is SGHTA and CDR2 FQGNSA. The CDR3 protein is CASSLFGESYEQYF. The CDR3 nucleotides are TGTGCCAGCAGCTTATTTGGGGAATCCTACGAGCAGTACTTC.

This clonotype occurred many times. The V and J genes are TRBV20-1 and TRBJ2-7; 8 bases agree with TRBD1. Germline CDR1 and CDR2: DFQATT and SNEGSKA (reference sequence). The CDR3 spans 12 residues. The J segment lost 2 bases and the V segment lost 7 bases, leaving 4 bases of the junction unmatched. The CDR3 loop is CSGQGPTYEQYF. The CDR3 DNA sequence: TGCAGTGGACAGGGGCCGACCTACGAGCAGTACTTC.

This clonotype was seen a single time. The V and J genes are TRBV5-1 and TRBJ2-5; 7 nucleotides align to TRBD2. Germline assignment: CDR1 SGHRS and CDR2 YFSETQ. V gave up 7 bases and J gave up 4 bases; unmatched junction bases: 10. The CDR3 is made up of 14 amino acids. The CDR3 sequence is CASSRSRGRETQYF. Written as DNA, the CDR3 is TGCGCCAGCTCACGATCCCGCGGGAGAGAGACCCAGTACTTC.

V and J are TRBV9 and TRBJ2-3; TRBD2 matches 11 bases. CDR1 and CDR2 (germline): SGDLS, YYNGEE. The CDR3 runs to 16 residues. V gave up 3 bases and J gave up 4 bases; unmatched junction bases: 7. In nucleotides, the CDR3 is TGTGCCAGCAGCGCATATAGCGGGAGGGGCGCAGATACGCAGTATTTT. This translates into CASSAYSGRGADTQYF.

This clonotype was counted many times. The chain has TRBV6-4 and TRBJ1-1, with a weak D call TRBD1 (6 bases). This CDR3 is built from 10 residues. Germline CDR1 MRHNA, CDR2 SNTAGT. V was shortened by 9 bases and J by 8 bases, with 10 bases between the two germline ends. CDR3 sequence reads: CARTGIEAFF. CDR3 sequence (DNA): TGTGCCAGAACAGGGATAGAAGCTTTCTTT.

The V and J genes are TRBV4-3 and TRBJ2-3; the D gene is possibly TRBD2 (6 bases). Trimming took 3 bases from V and 2 from J, leaving 12 bases between them. CDR3 length: 15 residues. The germline gives CDR1 LGHNA, CDR2 YSLEER. CDR3 nucleotides: TGCGCCAGCAGCCAGGGCCAGGGACTCACAGATACGCAGTATTTT. Amino acids: CASSQGQGLTDTQYF.

The J gene is TRBJ1-5, the V gene TRBV6-5; D unclear. V lost 4 bases and J lost 6, with 16 bases in between. Germline CDR1 and CDR2: MNHEY and SVGAGI. The CDR3 consists of 15 residues. The CDR3 region has the DNA TGTGCCAGCAGTTCCCCCCGGGAGGGCGGTCAGCCCCAGCATTTT. Translated: CASSSPREGGQPQHF.

This clonotype turned up a few times. It is likely a read error, because the conserved phenylalanine at the end of the CDR3 is missing. The chain carries TRBV7-9 and TRBJ1-4, with 10 positions matching TRBD1. V gave up 5 bases and J gave up 7 bases; unmatched junction bases: 4. This CDR3 is 14 amino acids long. Germline V gene sequence: CDR1 SEHNR, CDR2 FQNEAQ (reference sequence). CDR3 nucleotides: TGTGCCAGCAGCCAGGACAGGGGGATTGAAAAACTGTTTCTT. Encoded protein: CASSQDRGIEKLFL.

The chain employs TRBV24-1 and TRBJ1-2, with D possibly matching TRBD1 (6 bases). The V gene's germline CDR1 is KGHDR and CDR2 SFDVKD. The CDR3 runs to 14 residues. Trimming took off 1 base at V and 6 bases at J, with 11 bases between the two ends. Here the CDR3 reads CATSDFNRVDGYTF. CDR3 DNA sequence: TGTGCCACCAGTGATTTTAACAGGGTCGATGGCTACACCTTC.